Listed here is a single T cell receptor (beta chain). Its antigen is unidentified. The germline gives CDR1 SGHNT, CDR2 YENEEA. The length of the CDR3 is 16 residues. This sample is drawn from a study of OX40 agonist ivuxolimab in advanced cancers. Broader study findings: CD8+ T cells were the subset that, on average, had more expanded clones than CD4+. With doses of 0.1 to 3.0 mg/kg, CD4+ and CD8+ blood T cells had undergone clonal expansion by week 6.

TCRdb keeps only in-frame clones here, not all; method: immunoSEQ multiplex PCR. Of 60,000 to 70,000 clones in the sample, about 85% were seen once. The receptor was isolated from an adult with an advanced solid tumor such as melanoma, head and neck, liver or kidney cancer. The sequencing used CD4+ or CD8+ T cells sorted from blood, collected in a trial of the OX40 agonist ivuxolimab. The J gene is TRBJ2-5, the V gene TRBV11-3; TRBD1 matches 8 bases. The DNA end lines up better with TRBJ2-7; the J call may be wrong. In nucleotides, the CDR3 is TGTGCCAGCAGCCCCATCGACAGGGGCCTCTCCTACGAGCAGTACTTC. This encodes CASSPIDRGLSYEQYF.